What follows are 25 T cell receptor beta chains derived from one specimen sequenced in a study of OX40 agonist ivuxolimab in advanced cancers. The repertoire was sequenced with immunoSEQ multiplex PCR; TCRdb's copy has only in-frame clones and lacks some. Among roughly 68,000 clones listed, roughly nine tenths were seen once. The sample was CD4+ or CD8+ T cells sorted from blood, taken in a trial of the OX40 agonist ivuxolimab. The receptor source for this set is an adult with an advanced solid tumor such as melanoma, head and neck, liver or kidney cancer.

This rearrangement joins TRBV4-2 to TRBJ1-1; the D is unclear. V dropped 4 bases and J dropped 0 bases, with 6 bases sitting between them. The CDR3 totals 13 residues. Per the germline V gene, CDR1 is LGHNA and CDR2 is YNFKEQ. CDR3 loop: CASSRRMNTEAFF. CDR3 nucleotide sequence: TGTGCCAGCAGCCGCCGCATGAACACTGAAGCTTTCTTT.

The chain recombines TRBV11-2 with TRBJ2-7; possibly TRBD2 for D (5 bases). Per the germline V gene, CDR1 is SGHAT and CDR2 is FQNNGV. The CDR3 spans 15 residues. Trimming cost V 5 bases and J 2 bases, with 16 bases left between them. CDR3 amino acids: CASSVFAGPAYEQYF. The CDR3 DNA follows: TGTGCCAGCAGCGTATTTGCGGGCCCAGCCTACGAGCAGTACTTC.

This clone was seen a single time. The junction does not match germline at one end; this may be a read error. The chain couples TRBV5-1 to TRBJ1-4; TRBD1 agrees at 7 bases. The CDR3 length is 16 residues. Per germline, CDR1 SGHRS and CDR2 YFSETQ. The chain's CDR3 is CAGSLWGGTETEKLFF. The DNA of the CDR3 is TGCGCCGGCAGCTTGTGGGGAGGGACAGAGACCGAAAAACTGTTTTTT.

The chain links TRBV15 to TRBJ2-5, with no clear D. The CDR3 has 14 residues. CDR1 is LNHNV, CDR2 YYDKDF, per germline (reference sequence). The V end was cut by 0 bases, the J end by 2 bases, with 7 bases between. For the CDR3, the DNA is TGTGCCACCAGCAGAGATTTCGGGCAAGAGACCCAGTACTTC. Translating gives CATSRDFGQETQYF.

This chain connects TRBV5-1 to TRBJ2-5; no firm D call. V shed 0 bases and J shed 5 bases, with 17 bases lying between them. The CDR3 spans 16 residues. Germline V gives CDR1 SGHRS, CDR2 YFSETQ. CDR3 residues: CASSLEGTPPSETQYF. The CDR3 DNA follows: TGCGCCAGCAGCTTGGAAGGAACCCCACCTTCTGAGACCCAGTACTTC. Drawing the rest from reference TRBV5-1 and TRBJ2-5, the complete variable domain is KAGVTQTPRYLIKTRGQQVTLSCSPISGHRSVSWYQQTPGQGLQFLFEYFSETQRNKGNFPGRFSGRQFSNSRSEMNVSTLELGDSALYLCASSLEGTPPSETQYFGPGTRLLVL.

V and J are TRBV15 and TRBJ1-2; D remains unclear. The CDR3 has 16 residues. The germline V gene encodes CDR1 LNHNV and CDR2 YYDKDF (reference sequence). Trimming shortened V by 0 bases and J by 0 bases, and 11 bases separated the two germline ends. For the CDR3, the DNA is TGTGCCACCAGCAGAGAGGTCCAGTCAGCTAACTATGGCTACACCTTC. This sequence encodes CATSREVQSANYGYTF.

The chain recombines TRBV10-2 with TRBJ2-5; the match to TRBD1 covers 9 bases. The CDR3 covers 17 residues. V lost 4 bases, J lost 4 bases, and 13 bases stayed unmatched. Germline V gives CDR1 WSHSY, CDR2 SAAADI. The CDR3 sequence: CASSVAGTGSTSETQYF. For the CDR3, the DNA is TGCGCCAGCAGTGTGGCCGGGACAGGGTCGACTTCAGAGACCCAGTACTTC.

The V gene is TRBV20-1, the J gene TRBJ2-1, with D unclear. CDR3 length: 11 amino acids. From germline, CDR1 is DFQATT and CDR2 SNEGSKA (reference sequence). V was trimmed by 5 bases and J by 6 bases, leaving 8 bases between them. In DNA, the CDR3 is TGCAGTGCTGAGAATAGCAATGAGCAGTTCTTC. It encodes CSAENSNEQFF.

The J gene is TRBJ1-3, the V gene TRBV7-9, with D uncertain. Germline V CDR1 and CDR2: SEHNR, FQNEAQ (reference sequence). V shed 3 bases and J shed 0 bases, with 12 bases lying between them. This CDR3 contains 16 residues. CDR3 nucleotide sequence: TGTGCCAGCAGCTTGAAGGACTGGAGCTCTGGAAACACCATATATTTT. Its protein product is CASSLKDWSSGNTIYF.

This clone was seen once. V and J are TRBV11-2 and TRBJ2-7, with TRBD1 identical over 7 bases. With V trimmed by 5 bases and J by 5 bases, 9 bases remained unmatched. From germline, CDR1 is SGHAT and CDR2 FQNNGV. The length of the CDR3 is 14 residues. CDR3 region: CASSIQGYDHEQYF. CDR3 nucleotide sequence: TGTGCCAGCAGCATACAGGGGTATGATCACGAGCAGTACTTC.

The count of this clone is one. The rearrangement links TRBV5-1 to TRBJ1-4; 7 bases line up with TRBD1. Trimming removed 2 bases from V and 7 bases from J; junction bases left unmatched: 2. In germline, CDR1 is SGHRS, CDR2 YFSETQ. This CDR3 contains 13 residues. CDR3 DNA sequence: TGCGCCAGCAGCTTCGACAGGGCTGAAAAACTGTTTTTT. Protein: CASSFDRAEKLFF.

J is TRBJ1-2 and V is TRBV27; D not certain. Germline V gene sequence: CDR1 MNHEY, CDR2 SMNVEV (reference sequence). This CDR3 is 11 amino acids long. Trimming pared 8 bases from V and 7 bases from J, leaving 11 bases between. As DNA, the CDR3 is TGTGCCAGCTTGGGGTTTGGTGGCTACACCTTC. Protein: CASLGFGGYTF.

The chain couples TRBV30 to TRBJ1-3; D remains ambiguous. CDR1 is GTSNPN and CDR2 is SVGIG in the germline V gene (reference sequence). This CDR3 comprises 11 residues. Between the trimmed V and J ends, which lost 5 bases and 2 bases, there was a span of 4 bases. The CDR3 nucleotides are TGTGCCTGGGCAGCTGGAAACACCATATATTTT. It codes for CAWAAGNTIYF.

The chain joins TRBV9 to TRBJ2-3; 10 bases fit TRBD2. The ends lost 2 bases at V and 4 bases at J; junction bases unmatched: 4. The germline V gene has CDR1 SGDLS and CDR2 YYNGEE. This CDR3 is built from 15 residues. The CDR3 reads CASSVPAGGPDTQYF. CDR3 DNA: TGTGCCAGCAGCGTCCCAGCGGGAGGGCCAGATACGCAGTATTTT.

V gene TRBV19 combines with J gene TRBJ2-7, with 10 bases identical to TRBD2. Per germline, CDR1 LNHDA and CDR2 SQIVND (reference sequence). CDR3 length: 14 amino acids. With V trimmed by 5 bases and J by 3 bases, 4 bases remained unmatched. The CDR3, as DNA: TGTGCCAGTAGTGTAGGACTAGCGGTCTACGAGCAGTACTTC. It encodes CASSVGLAVYEQYF.

Here the CDR3 reads CASKGGTDTQYF. In DNA form, the CDR3 reads TGTGCCAGCAAAGGGGGAACAGATACGCAGTATTTT. This chain connects TRBV27 to TRBJ2-3, with D tentatively TRBD1 (6 bases). Per germline, CDR1 MNHEY and CDR2 SMNVEV (reference sequence). Trimming left V 7 bases short and J 3 bases short, with 8 bases between. CDR3 length equals 12 residues.

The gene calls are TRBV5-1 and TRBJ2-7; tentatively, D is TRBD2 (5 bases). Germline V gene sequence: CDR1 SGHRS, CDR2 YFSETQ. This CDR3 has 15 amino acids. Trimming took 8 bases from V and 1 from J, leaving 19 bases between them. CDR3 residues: CASTRVAGHSYEQYF. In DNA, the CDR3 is TGCGCCAGTACCCGGGTCGCGGGCCATTCCTACGAGCAGTACTTC.

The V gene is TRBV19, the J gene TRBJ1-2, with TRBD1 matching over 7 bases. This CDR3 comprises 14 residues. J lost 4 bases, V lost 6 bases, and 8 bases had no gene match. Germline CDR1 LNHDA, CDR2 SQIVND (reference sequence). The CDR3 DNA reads TGTGCCAGTAGGACTACAGGGGATCCCTATGGCTACACCTTC. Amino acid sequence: CASRTTGDPYGYTF.

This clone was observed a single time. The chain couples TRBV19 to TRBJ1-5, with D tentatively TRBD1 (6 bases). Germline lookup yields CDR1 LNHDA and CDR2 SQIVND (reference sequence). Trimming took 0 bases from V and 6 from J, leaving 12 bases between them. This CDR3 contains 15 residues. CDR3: CASSIDRGRRQPQHF. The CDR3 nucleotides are TGTGCCAGTAGTATAGACAGGGGAAGGCGTCAGCCCCAGCATTTT.

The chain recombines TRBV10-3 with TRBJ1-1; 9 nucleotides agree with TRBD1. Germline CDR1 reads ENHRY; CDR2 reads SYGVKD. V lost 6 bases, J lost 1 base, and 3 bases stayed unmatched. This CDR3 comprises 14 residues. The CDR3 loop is CAIRPGQGNTEAFF. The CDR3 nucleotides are TGTGCCATCAGACCGGGACAGGGGAACACTGAAGCTTTCTTT.

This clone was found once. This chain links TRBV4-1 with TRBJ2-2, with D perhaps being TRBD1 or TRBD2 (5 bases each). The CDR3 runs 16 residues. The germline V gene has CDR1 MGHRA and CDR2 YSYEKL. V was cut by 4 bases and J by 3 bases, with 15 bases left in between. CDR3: CASSRHELGDTGELFF. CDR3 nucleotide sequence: TGCGCCAGCAGCCGACACGAGTTGGGGGACACCGGGGAGCTGTTTTTT.

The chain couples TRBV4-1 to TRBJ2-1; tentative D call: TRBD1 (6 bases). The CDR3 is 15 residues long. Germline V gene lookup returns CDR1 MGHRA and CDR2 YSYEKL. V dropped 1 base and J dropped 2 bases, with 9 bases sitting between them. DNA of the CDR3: TGCGCCAGCAGCCAAGTCAGGGGACCCTACAATGAGCAGTTCTTC. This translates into CASSQVRGPYNEQFF.

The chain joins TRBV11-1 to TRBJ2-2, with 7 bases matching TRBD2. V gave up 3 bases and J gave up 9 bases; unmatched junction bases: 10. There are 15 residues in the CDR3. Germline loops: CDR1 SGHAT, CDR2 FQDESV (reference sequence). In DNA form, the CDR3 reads TGTGCCAGCAGCTTGACCCTAGCGGAGCCGTGGGAGCTGTTTTTT. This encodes CASSLTLAEPWELFF.

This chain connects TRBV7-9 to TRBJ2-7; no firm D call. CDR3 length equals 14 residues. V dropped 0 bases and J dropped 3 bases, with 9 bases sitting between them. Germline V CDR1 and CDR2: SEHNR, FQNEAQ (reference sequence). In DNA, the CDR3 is TGTGCCAGCAGCTTAGCCTTGAGAGACTACGAGCAGTACTTC. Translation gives CASSLALRDYEQYF.

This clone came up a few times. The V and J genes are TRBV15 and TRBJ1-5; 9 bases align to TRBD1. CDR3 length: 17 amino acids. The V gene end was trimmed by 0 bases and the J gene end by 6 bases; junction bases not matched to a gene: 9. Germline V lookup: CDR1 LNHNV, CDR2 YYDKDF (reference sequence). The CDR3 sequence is CATSREFETGGSQPQHF. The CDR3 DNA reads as TGTGCCACCAGCAGAGAGTTTGAGACAGGGGGGAGTCAGCCCCAGCATTTT.